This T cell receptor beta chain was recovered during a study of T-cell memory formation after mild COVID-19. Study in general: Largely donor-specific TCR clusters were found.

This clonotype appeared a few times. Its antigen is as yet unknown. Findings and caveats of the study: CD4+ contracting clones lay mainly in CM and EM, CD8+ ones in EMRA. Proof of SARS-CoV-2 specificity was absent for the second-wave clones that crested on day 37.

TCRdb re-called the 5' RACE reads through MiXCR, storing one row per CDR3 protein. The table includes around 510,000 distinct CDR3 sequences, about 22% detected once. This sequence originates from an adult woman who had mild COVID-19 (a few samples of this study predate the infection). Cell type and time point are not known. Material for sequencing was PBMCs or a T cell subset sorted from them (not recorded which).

DNA of the CDR3: TGTGCCAGCAGTTGGCCGACTAGAATGAACACCGGGGAGCTGTTTTTT. It codes for CASSWPTRMNTGELFF. The chain employs TRBV6-6 and TRBJ2-2; a weak D match, TRBD2 (6 bases). Germline lookup yields CDR1 MNHNY and CDR2 SVGAGI (reference sequence). The CDR3 runs to 16 residues. V dropped 4 bases and J dropped 1 base, with 13 bases sitting between them.